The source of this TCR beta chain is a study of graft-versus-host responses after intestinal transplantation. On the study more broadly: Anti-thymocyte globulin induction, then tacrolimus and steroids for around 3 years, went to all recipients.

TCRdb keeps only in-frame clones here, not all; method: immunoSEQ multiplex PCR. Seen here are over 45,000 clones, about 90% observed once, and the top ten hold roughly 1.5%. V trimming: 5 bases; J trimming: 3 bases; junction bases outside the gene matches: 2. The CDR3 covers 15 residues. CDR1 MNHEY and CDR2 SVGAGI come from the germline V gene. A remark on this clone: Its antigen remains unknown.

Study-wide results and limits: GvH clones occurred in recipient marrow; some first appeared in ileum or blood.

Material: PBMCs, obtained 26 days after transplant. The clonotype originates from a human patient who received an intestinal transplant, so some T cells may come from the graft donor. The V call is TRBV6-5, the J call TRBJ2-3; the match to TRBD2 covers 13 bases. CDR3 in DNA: TGTGCCAGCAGTACTAGCGGGGGGGAGACAGATACGCAGTATTTT. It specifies CASSTSGGETDTQYF.